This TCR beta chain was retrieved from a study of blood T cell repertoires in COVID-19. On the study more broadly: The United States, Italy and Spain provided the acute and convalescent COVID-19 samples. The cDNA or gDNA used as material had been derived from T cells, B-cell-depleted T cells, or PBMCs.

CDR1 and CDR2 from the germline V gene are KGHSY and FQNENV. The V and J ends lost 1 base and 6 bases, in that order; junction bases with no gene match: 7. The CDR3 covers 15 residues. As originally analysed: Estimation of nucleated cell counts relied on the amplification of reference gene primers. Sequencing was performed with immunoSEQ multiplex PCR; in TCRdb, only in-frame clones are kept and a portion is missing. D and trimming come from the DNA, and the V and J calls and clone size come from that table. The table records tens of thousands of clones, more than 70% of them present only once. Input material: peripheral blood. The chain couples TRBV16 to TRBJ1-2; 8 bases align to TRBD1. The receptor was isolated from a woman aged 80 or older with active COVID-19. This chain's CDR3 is CASSQWARGQDGYTF. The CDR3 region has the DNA TGTGCCAGCAGCCAATGGGCCAGGGGGCAAGATGGCTACACCTTC.